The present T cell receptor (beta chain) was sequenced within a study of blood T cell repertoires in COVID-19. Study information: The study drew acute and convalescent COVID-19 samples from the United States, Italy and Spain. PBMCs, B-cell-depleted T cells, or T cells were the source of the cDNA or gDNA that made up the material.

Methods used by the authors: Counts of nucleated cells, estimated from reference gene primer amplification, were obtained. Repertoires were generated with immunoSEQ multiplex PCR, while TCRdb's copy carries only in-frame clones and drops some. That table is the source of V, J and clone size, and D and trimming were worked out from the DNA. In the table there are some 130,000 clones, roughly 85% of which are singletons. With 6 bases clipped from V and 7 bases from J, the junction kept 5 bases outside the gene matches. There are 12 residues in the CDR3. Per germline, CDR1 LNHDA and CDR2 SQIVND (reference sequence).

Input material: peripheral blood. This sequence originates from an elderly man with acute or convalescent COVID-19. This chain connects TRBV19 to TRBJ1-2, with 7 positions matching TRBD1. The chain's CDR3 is CASSLQGLGYTF. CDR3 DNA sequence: TGTGCCAGTAGCTTACAGGGGCTTGGCTACACCTTC.